These 7 T cell receptor beta chains were sequenced from one sample in a study of beta chain features in type 1 diabetes. Whole-study results and caveats: There was a moderate but significant shortening of TCRB CDR3s in all four CD4+ subsets of Type 1 diabetes patients.

Sequencing targeted expressed TCRB transcripts, as all isolated RNA had been reverse transcribed. Method: immunoSEQ multiplex PCR; TCRdb's copy keeps in-frame clones and lacks some. Of some 270,000 clones listed, 9.5% to 13% are singletons. These receptors' antigens are unknown. Input material: naive CD4+ T cells from blood. The source is a man aged 25-45 years with type 1 diabetes.

V and J are TRBV5-4 and TRBJ2-3, with a weak D call TRBD1 (5 bases). Trimming took 4 bases from V and 6 from J, leaving 15 bases between them. Germline V lookup: CDR1 SGHNT, CDR2 YYREEE (reference sequence). This CDR3 is 14 amino acids long. The CDR3 bases are TGTGCCAGCAGCATCGACAGTCGATGGGATACGCAGTATTTT. Its protein product is CASSIDSRWDTQYF. Based on the CDR3 plus reference TRBV5-4 and TRBJ2-3, the full variable domain is ETGVTQSPTHLIKTRGQQVTLRCSSQSGHNTVSWYQQALGQGPQFIFQYYREEENGRGNFPPRFSGLQFPNYSSELNVNALELDDSALYLCASSIDSRWDTQYFGPGTRLTVL.

This clone was recorded a few times. This chain joins TRBV5-1 and TRBJ2-3; unclear D gene. V lost 0 bases to trimming and J lost 2 bases, with 7 bases between them. This CDR3 has 14 residues. Per the germline V gene, CDR1 is SGHRS and CDR2 is YFSETQ. The CDR3 region is CASSLGHPTDTQYF. The CDR3, as DNA: TGCGCCAGCAGCTTGGGGCACCCCACAGATACGCAGTATTTT.

The CDR3 region has the DNA TGCGCCAGCAGCTTCCAGCGGGGCCTTAGCACAGATACGCAGTATTTT. Translating gives CASSFQRGLSTDTQYF. The chain is built from TRBV5-1 and TRBJ2-3; 7 positions match TRBD2. CDR3 length equals 16 residues. V was pared by 2 bases and J by 0 bases, with 6 bases of the junction left unmatched. CDR1 and CDR2 from the germline V gene are SGHRS and YFSETQ.

The J gene is TRBJ2-1, the V gene TRBV5-4; the D gene is possibly TRBD1 (6 bases). The ends were cut back, 0 bases at V and 4 bases at J, with 11 bases in the middle. Germline CDR1 is SGHNT and CDR2 is YYREEE (reference sequence). The CDR3 covers 15 residues. As DNA, the CDR3 is TGTGCCAGCAGCTTGGGTGGGGGCCTGTACAATGAGCAGTTCTTC. This codes for CASSLGGGLYNEQFF.

The rearrangement uses TRBV13 and TRBJ1-1, with 10 nucleotides matching TRBD1. The CDR3 totals 13 residues. The V and J ends lost 5 bases and 11 bases, in that order; junction bases with no gene match: 8. Per germline, CDR1 PRHDT and CDR2 FYEKMQ (reference sequence). The CDR3 sequence: CASSRDRGPGAFF. The CDR3 nucleotides are TGTGCCAGCAGCCGAGACAGGGGGCCGGGGGCTTTCTTT.

Note on this clone: Its ends do not fully match the called genes, so a read error is possible. This chain links TRBV29-1 with TRBJ1-2; D uncertain. The V gene's germline CDR1 is SQVTM and CDR2 ANQGSEA. The CDR3 consists of 10 residues. The CDR3 loop is CSVEGYGHTF. The CDR3 bases are TGCAGCGTTGAAGGGTATGGCCACACCTTC.

There are a few counts of this clone. V usage is TRBV30 and J usage is TRBJ2-7, with D unresolved. From germline, CDR1 is GTSNPN and CDR2 SVGIG (reference sequence). With 1 base removed from V and 0 bases from J, the gap between germline ends came to 7 bases. The CDR3 runs 13 residues. The CDR3 DNA reads TGTGCCTGGAGTGAACTGATCTCCTACGAGCAGTACTTC. This translates into CAWSELISYEQYF.